These 32 T cell receptor beta chains originate from one sample sequenced in a study of T cells after yellow fever vaccination. TCRdb recomputed calls from the 5' RACE reads with MiXCR, one row per CDR3 protein. The table lists a few hundred thousand distinct CDR3 sequences, around 4% of them singletons, with roughly a quarter in the top ten. Material: PBMCs, obtained on the day of the yellow fever booster vaccination. These receptors were obtained from a man between 18 and 35 years old who received the YFV17D yellow fever vaccine.

There are many counts of this clonotype. The V call is TRBV4-1, the J call TRBJ1-6; D is uncertain. The CDR3 totals 14 residues. V was pared by 0 bases and J by 10 bases, with 10 bases between. CDR1 is MGHRA and CDR2 is YSYEKL in the germline V gene. CDR3 region: CASSQERLGSPLHF. For the CDR3, the DNA is TGCGCCAGCAGCCAAGAAAGGCTGGGGTCACCCCTCCACTTT.

This clonotype was observed at least ten times. V and J are TRBV7-8 and TRBJ2-5, with 10 bases fitting TRBD2. Looked up from germline, CDR1 is SGHVS and CDR2 is FQNEAQ. The CDR3 contains 16 residues. Germline trimming cut 3 bases from V and 4 bases from J; bases unmatched to any gene: 8. The CDR3 reads CASSFGIAGGAETQYF. The CDR3 DNA reads as TGTGCCAGCAGCTTCGGCATAGCGGGGGGTGCAGAGACCCAGTACTTC.

This clonotype has at least ten counts. The V and J genes are TRBV6-2 or TRBV6-3 and TRBJ1-1; D gene ambiguous. CDR3 length: 14 residues. V was shortened by 7 bases and J by 6 bases, with 18 bases between the two germline ends. Germline lookup yields CDR1 MNHEY and CDR2 SVGEGT. In DNA, the CDR3 is TGTGCCAGCACTTCGGGCCGCGAATGGGCTGAAGCTTTCTTT. This codes for CASTSGREWAEAFF.

This clonotype was counted only a few times. The chain is built from TRBV5-5 and TRBJ1-2, with 8 bases identical to TRBD1. V dropped 1 base and J dropped 8; count of bases not matched to a gene: 7. Germline V gene sequence: CDR1 SGHKS, CDR2 YYEKEE (reference sequence). There are 14 residues in the CDR3. The CDR3 spells CASSLSDRVLGYTF. The CDR3 DNA reads TGTGCCAGCAGCTTGTCGGACAGGGTCCTAGGCTACACCTTC.

This clonotype has more than one count but fewer than ten. The V call is TRBV18, the J call TRBJ1-4; D is undetermined. This CDR3 has 13 residues. With 7 bases removed from V and 3 bases from J, the gap between germline ends came to 9 bases. Germline assignment: CDR1 KGHSH and CDR2 LQKENI. CDR3: CASFMGPNEKLFF. CDR3 sequence (DNA): TGTGCCAGCTTCATGGGCCCTAATGAAAAACTGTTTTTT.

The chain uses TRBV5-1 and TRBJ2-1; 7 bases map to TRBD2. The CDR3 loop spans 15 amino acids. Germline-derived CDR1 and CDR2 are SGHRS and YFSETQ. The ends lost 4 bases at V and 6 bases at J; junction bases unmatched: 10. The CDR3 region has the DNA TGCGCCAGCAGCCCCGACGGGGGGTCGGTCAATGAGCAGTTCTTC. Protein sequence: CASSPDGGSVNEQFF.

Ten or more counts support this clonotype. This chain connects TRBV7-2 to TRBJ2-3; TRBD2 might be the D (5 bases). V was clipped by 2 bases and J by 14 bases, with 23 bases between them. The CDR3 extends over 15 amino acids. Germline V gives CDR1 SGHTA, CDR2 FQGNSA. Here the CDR3 DNA reads TGTGCCAGCAGCTTACAAGGGTCGGGGTCTGGGGTCGCGTATTTT. Translated, it gives CASSLQGSGSGVAYF.

This clonotype occurred a few times. J is TRBJ2-1 and V is TRBV3-1; 7 nucleotides match TRBD1. Germline CDR1 LGHDT, CDR2 YNNKEL (reference sequence). The CDR3 has 15 residues. V gave up 4 bases and J gave up 4 bases; unmatched junction bases: 7. CDR3 coding DNA: TGTGCCAGCAGCCCATGGACAGGAGGATACAATGAGCAGTTCTTC. Its translation is CASSPWTGGYNEQFF.

V and J are TRBV5-1 and TRBJ2-6, with 7 bases matching TRBD1. V gave up 5 bases and J gave up 0 bases; unmatched junction bases: 11. Germline CDR1 SGHRS, CDR2 YFSETQ. This CDR3 is 18 amino acids long. CDR3 region: CASSFEWGQTSGANVLTF. The CDR3 DNA follows: TGCGCCAGCAGTTTCGAATGGGGACAGACCTCTGGGGCCAACGTCCTGACTTTC.

This clonotype was detected a few times. The chain is built from TRBV12-3 or TRBV12-4 and TRBJ2-3; D unclear. The V end was cut by 3 bases, the J end by 0 bases, with 4 bases between. This CDR3 contains 13 residues. Here the CDR3 DNA reads TGTGCCAGCAGTTTTCCCAGCACAGATACGCAGTATTTT. Protein product: CASSFPSTDTQYF.

This clonotype has a count of ten or more. The chain joins TRBV7-9 to TRBJ2-7; D not resolved. Looked up from germline, CDR1 is SEHNR and CDR2 is FQNEAQ (reference sequence). The CDR3 has 14 residues. Trimming shortened V by 1 base and J by 2 bases, and 9 bases separated the two germline ends. The CDR3 sequence is CASSLVPRAYEQYF. CDR3 DNA: TGTGCCAGCAGCTTAGTACCCCGAGCCTACGAGCAGTACTTC.

As to this clonotype: This could be a read error, since a much larger clone is one nucleotide away. This sequence joins TRBV11-2 and TRBJ2-3; D is possibly TRBD1 or TRBD2 (5 bases each). The germline V gene encodes CDR1 SGHAT and CDR2 FQNNGV. Trimming took 3 bases from V and 4 from J, leaving 14 bases between them. This CDR3 comprises 15 residues. DNA of the CDR3: TGTGCCAGCAGCTTGGCCGGGGCTCGCTCAGATACGCAGTATTTT. Translated: CASSLAGARSDTQYF.

The table lists this clonotype with many counts. This rearrangement joins TRBV12-3 or TRBV12-4 to TRBJ2-1; D not resolved. V lost 3 bases to trimming and J lost 9 bases, with 6 bases between them. The CDR3 extends over 11 amino acids. The CDR3 DNA reads as TGTGCCAGCAGTTTTTGGGTTGAGCAGTTCTTC. Its protein is CASSFWVEQFF.

This clonotype showed up many times. The rearrangement joins TRBV5-1 to TRBJ2-5, with D perhaps matching TRBD1 (5 bases). The germline CDR1 and CDR2 sequences are SGHRS and YFSETQ. V was clipped by 0 bases and J by 4 bases, with 7 bases between them. This CDR3 is built from 13 residues. The CDR3 protein is CASSLDRLETQYF. The CDR3 DNA follows: TGCGCCAGCAGCTTGGACAGGTTAGAGACCCAGTACTTC.

Many counts were recorded for this clonotype. The CDR3 is CASSPGTEYSAEQFF. For the CDR3, the DNA is TGTGCCAGCAGTCCAGGGACAGAGTATTCCGCTGAGCAGTTCTTC. The chain uses TRBV27 and TRBJ2-1; 7 positions match TRBD1. With 5 bases clipped from V and 9 bases from J, the junction kept 13 bases outside the gene matches. The CDR3 covers 15 residues. Germline assignment: CDR1 MNHEY and CDR2 SMNVEV (reference sequence).

The chain uses TRBV28 and TRBJ1-5, with D uncertain. The CDR3 spans 18 residues. The V end lost 6 bases, the J end lost 0 bases, and 21 bases lay between the germline ends. Germline V gene sequence: CDR1 MDHEN, CDR2 SYDVKM. The CDR3 reads CASSSRGGGPYSNQPQHF. The CDR3 nucleotides are TGTGCCAGCAGCTCCCGGGGAGGAGGGCCTTATAGCAATCAGCCCCAGCATTTT.

In this sample, this clonotype turned up many times. The gene calls are TRBV20-1 and TRBJ2-1; D might be TRBD2 (6 bases). The CDR3 consists of 11 residues. In germline, CDR1 is DFQATT, CDR2 SNEGSKA (reference sequence). Trimming shortened V by 6 bases and J by 8 bases, and 11 bases separated the two germline ends. The CDR3 spells CSATREYEQFF. CDR3 bases: TGCAGTGCGACTAGAGAGTATGAGCAGTTCTTC.

This clonotype was seen more than once but under ten times. The chain is built from TRBV28 and TRBJ1-2, with 7 bases aligning to TRBD1. This CDR3 comprises 11 residues. The V gene end was trimmed by 6 bases and the J gene end by 6 bases; junction bases not matched to a gene: 1. CDR1 is MDHEN, CDR2 SYDVKM, per germline. The CDR3 DNA sequence: TGTGCCAGCAGCGACAGGGATGGCTACACCTTC. Protein: CASSDRDGYTF.

This clonotype was detected only a few times. The V and J genes are TRBV7-9 and TRBJ2-3; the match to TRBD2 covers 7 bases. From germline, CDR1 is SEHNR and CDR2 FQNEAQ (reference sequence). The CDR3 runs 12 residues. The junction had 10 bases not matched to a gene; V was cut back by 5 bases and J by 14 bases. The chain's CDR3 is CASSADRGVPYF. The CDR3 region has the DNA TGTGCCAGCAGCGCGGACCGGGGGGTTCCGTATTTT.

The V gene is TRBV7-2, the J gene TRBJ1-2; no clear D gene. Germline V gene lookup returns CDR1 SGHTA and CDR2 FQGNSA. The V end lost 5 bases, the J end lost 2 bases, and 12 bases lay between the germline ends. This CDR3 comprises 14 residues. For the CDR3, the DNA is TGTGCCAGCAGCGCCCCGTCCCGGAACTATGGCTACACCTTC. It is translated as CASSAPSRNYGYTF. The full variable domain, its missing parts supplied by reference TRBV7-2 and TRBJ1-2, is GAGVSQSPSNKVTEKGKDVELRCDPISGHTALYWYRQSLGQGLEFLIYFQGNSAPDKSGLPSDRFSAERTGGSVSTLTIQRTQQEDSAVYLCASSAPSRNYGYTFGSGTRLTVV.

The chain couples TRBV5-1 to TRBJ1-4; TRBD1 matches 9 bases. V lost 4 bases to trimming and J lost 12 bases; unmatched junction nucleotides: 10. The CDR3 contains 14 residues. Germline loops: CDR1 SGHRS, CDR2 YFSETQ. CDR3 coding DNA: TGCGCCAGCAGCAAGCGACAGGGGGGAGGCGAACTGTTTTTT. This codes for CASSKRQGGGELFF.

This clonotype has a count of ten or more. V and J are TRBV29-1 and TRBJ2-1; TRBD2 might be the D (6 bases). CDR1 and CDR2 from the germline V gene are SQVTM and ANQGSEA. Trimming pared 6 bases from V and 1 base from J, leaving 16 bases between. This CDR3 has 15 amino acids. The CDR3 nucleotides are TGCAGCGTCCTACCCCGGAGGGATTCCTACAATGAGCAGTTCTTC. This translates into CSVLPRRDSYNEQFF.

This clonotype was found a few times. The chain uses TRBV7-8 and TRBJ2-2, with a weak D call TRBD1 (6 bases). The CDR3 covers 14 residues. The ends were cut back, 5 bases at V and 6 bases at J, with 13 bases in the middle. Germline V gene sequence: CDR1 SGHVS, CDR2 FQNEAQ. The CDR3 bases are TGTGCCAGCAGCCCCCGAACAGGGCCCGGGGAGCTGTTTTTT. Translation gives CASSPRTGPGELFF.

This clonotype was counted only a few times. The chain has TRBV4-1 and TRBJ2-1; D gene ambiguous. V shed 3 bases and J shed 8 bases, with 11 bases lying between them. The CDR3 loop spans 13 amino acids. Germline CDR1 MGHRA, CDR2 YSYEKL. Written as DNA, the CDR3 is TGCGCCAGCAGCCAGACGGCGTACGATGAGCAGTTCTTC. This gives the protein CASSQTAYDEQFF.

There are a few counts of this clonotype. The CDR3 sequence is CASSLSGVRTDTQYF. Here the CDR3 DNA reads TGTGCCAGCAGCTTAAGCGGGGTTCGCACAGATACGCAGTATTTT. The chain couples TRBV7-3 to TRBJ2-3, with D perhaps TRBD2 (6 bases). CDR1 SGHTA and CDR2 FQGTGA come from the germline V gene. CDR3 length: 15 residues. Deletions cut 1 base from V and 1 base from J, with 9 bases between.

This clonotype was recorded many times. V usage is TRBV20-1 and J usage is TRBJ2-1; perhaps D is TRBD1 or TRBD2 (6 bases each). Trimming took off 3 bases at V and 5 bases at J, with 17 bases between the two ends. Germline V gives CDR1 DFQATT, CDR2 SNEGSKA (reference sequence). CDR3 length: 15 amino acids. Here the CDR3 reads CSARSGGPRHNEQFF. CDR3 nucleotides: TGCAGTGCTAGGAGTGGGGGGCCCAGGCACAATGAGCAGTTCTTC.

The chain recombines TRBV27 with TRBJ1-1; 10 positions match TRBD1. The CDR3 has 13 residues. V was pared by 8 bases and J by 6 bases, with 6 bases of the junction left unmatched. Germline CDR1 is MNHEY and CDR2 is SMNVEV (reference sequence). CDR3 bases: TGTGCCAGCCTCAGGGACAGGGGTTCTGAAGCTTTCTTT. Translation gives CASLRDRGSEAFF.

This clonotype has at least ten counts. V usage is TRBV4-3 and J usage is TRBJ1-2; D unresolved. The V end was cut by 0 bases, the J end by 0 bases, with 14 bases between. Germline V CDR1 and CDR2: LGHNA, YSLEER. CDR3 length equals 17 residues. CDR3 region: CASSQDAPGHANYGYTF. For the CDR3, the DNA is TGCGCCAGCAGCCAAGATGCCCCAGGCCATGCTAACTATGGCTACACCTTC.

The chain links TRBV5-1 to TRBJ2-2; 8 bases align to TRBD2. This CDR3 has 16 amino acids. J was trimmed by 6 bases and V by 0 bases; bases with no gene match: 7. Per germline, CDR1 SGHRS and CDR2 YFSETQ. CDR3 in amino acids: CASSLAGGLASGELFF. CDR3 sequence (DNA): TGCGCCAGCAGCTTGGCCGGAGGACTAGCCTCCGGGGAGCTGTTTTTT.

This chain uses TRBV29-1 with TRBJ2-1; 10 positions agree with TRBD2. In germline, CDR1 is SQVTM, CDR2 ANQGSEA. This CDR3 contains 13 residues. Trimming at V came to 5 bases and at J to 8 bases, leaving 6 bases not matched to a gene. The DNA of the CDR3 is TGCAGCGTTACCTTAGCGGGAGGCTATGAGCAGTTCTTC. Protein: CSVTLAGGYEQFF.

At least ten counts were recorded for this clonotype. This rearrangement joins TRBV9 to TRBJ1-1; TRBD1 might be the D (5 bases). CDR3 length equals 17 residues. Germline CDR1 SGDLS, CDR2 YYNGEE. Trimming left V 3 bases short and J 3 bases short, with 21 bases between. CDR3 bases: TGTGCCAGCAGCGCCCCCGGAGGGGATCGAACGTACACTGAAGCTTTCTTT. The encoded protein is CASSAPGGDRTYTEAFF. Full variable domain (rest looked up from reference TRBV9 and TRBJ1-1): DSGVTQTPKHLITATGQRVTLRCSPRSGDLSVYWYQQSLDQGLQFLIQYYNGEERAKGNILERFSAQQFPDLHSELNLSSLELGDSALYFCASSAPGGDRTYTEAFFGQGTRLTVV.

In its sample, this clonotype was seen a few times. J is TRBJ1-1 and V is TRBV27; D call uncertain. The CDR3 has 14 amino acids. Germline V CDR1 and CDR2: MNHEY, SMNVEV (reference sequence). V lost 0 bases, J lost 5 bases, and 10 bases lay in between. CDR3 DNA: TGTGCCAGCAGTTTATCGTACGGATGGACTGAAGCTTTCTTT. Its translation is CASSLSYGWTEAFF.